The 27 T cell receptor beta chains in this list originate from one sample, sequenced in a study of technical replicates of blood from a handful of donors. Profiling relied on immunoSEQ multiplex PCR, and the TCRdb table lists in-frame clones only, not all of them. The repertoire has 55,000 to 75,000 clones, 91% of them found once; the top ten carry around 3.6%. Sequencing used PBMCs. Every receptor here comes from a human donor in good health. Some clones in this sample may be carry-over from other donors' samples.

This CDR3 is CASSPNGGRYTF. The CDR3 DNA is TGTGCCAGCAGTCCAAACGGGGGAAGGTACACCTTC. The chain combines TRBV11-2 with TRBJ1-2; weak D call: TRBD1 (5 bases). V lost 6 bases to trimming and J lost 11 bases, with 16 bases between them. Germline values: CDR1 SGHAT, CDR2 FQNNGV. CDR3 length equals 12 residues.

The CDR3: CASSQETGTYGYTF. The CDR3 nucleotides are TGCGCCAGCAGCCAAGAGACAGGAACCTATGGCTACACCTTC. The chain has TRBV4-3 and TRBJ1-2; perhaps TRBD1 as D (6 bases). CDR3 length: 14 amino acids. Germline V gene data show CDR1 as LGHNA and CDR2 as YSLEER. V was clipped by 0 bases and J by 4 bases, with 9 bases between them.

This clone was seen a single time. The CDR3 loop reads CASSLGAGSLINEKLFF. The CDR3 coding sequence is TGTGCCAGCAGCTTAGGTGCGGGGAGTCTTATCAATGAAAAACTGTTTTTT. The chain is built from TRBV7-9 and TRBJ1-4; D call uncertain. The CDR3 sequence is 17 residues long. Trimming took 1 base from V and 5 from J, leaving 17 bases between them. Germline lookup yields CDR1 SEHNR and CDR2 FQNEAQ (reference sequence).

The chain joins TRBV20-1 to TRBJ1-2, with D unresolved. The CDR3 spans 11 residues. The V end lost 3 bases, the J end lost 6 bases, and 8 bases lay between the germline ends. From germline, CDR1 is DFQATT and CDR2 SNEGSKA (reference sequence). In DNA form, the CDR3 reads TGCAGTGCTAGTGATGAGAATGGCTACACCTTC. This gives the protein CSASDENGYTF.

The chain is built from TRBV7-2 and TRBJ1-2, with 8 bases that match TRBD1. CDR1 is SGHTA, CDR2 FQGNSA, per germline. The CDR3 consists of 15 residues. With V trimmed by 1 base and J by 12 bases, 13 bases remained unmatched. The CDR3 loop reads CASSLVSQGADPHTF. CDR3 nucleotides: TGTGCCAGCAGCTTAGTATCTCAGGGGGCAGATCCCCACACCTTC.

The J gene is TRBJ1-2, the V gene TRBV7-9; tentative D call: TRBD1 (6 bases). Germline assignment: CDR1 SEHNR and CDR2 FQNEAQ (reference sequence). The CDR3 extends over 13 amino acids. V gave up 4 bases and J gave up 4 bases, with 10 bases separating them. DNA of the CDR3: TGTGCCAGCAGCTACGGACAGAGCTATGGCTACACCTTC. It yields the protein CASSYGQSYGYTF. The full variable domain, with the rest looked up from reference TRBV7-9 and TRBJ1-2, is DTGVSQNPRHKITKRGQNVTFRCDPISEHNRLYWYRQTLGQGPEFLTYFQNEAQLEKSRLLSDRFSAERPKGSFSTLEIQRTEQGDSAMYLCASSYGQSYGYTFGSGTRLTVV.

This chain joins TRBV13 and TRBJ1-2, with D possibly being TRBD1 (6 bases). The CDR3 covers 14 residues. The ends were cut back, 8 bases at V and 5 bases at J, with 18 bases in the middle. From germline, CDR1 is PRHDT and CDR2 FYEKMQ (reference sequence). CDR3 nucleotides: TGTGCCAGCTCGCCGGGATGGGGGCCTTATGGCTACACCTTC. Translated: CASSPGWGPYGYTF.

This chain joins TRBV7-6 and TRBJ2-1, with 8 positions matching TRBD2. The junction had 6 bases not matched to a gene; V was cut back by 5 bases and J by 0 bases. The CDR3 contains 16 residues. Germline values: CDR1 SGHVS, CDR2 FNYEAQ. DNA of the CDR3: TGTGCCAGCAGCCCCAGCGGGGGTAACTCCTACAATGAGCAGTTCTTC. It is translated as CASSPSGGNSYNEQFF. Looking up the rest from reference TRBV7-6 and TRBJ2-1 gives the full variable domain: GAGVSQSPRYKVTKRGQDVALRCDPISGHVSLYWYRQALGQGPEFLTYFNYEAQQDKSGLPNDRFSAERPEGSISTLTIQRTEQRDSAMYRCASSPSGGNSYNEQFFGPGTRLTVL.

The chain combines TRBV15 with TRBJ2-7; unclear D gene. Trimming left V 0 bases short and J 0 bases short, with 21 bases between. Germline assignment: CDR1 LNHNV and CDR2 YYDKDF (reference sequence). The CDR3 has 19 residues. This chain's CDR3 is CATSRDLPPSTGSSYEQYF. CDR3 DNA sequence: TGTGCCACCAGCAGAGACTTACCACCCTCGACTGGAAGCTCCTACGAGCAGTACTTC.

V usage is TRBV7-2 and J usage is TRBJ2-5; TRBD2 matches 7 bases. The CDR3 spans 14 residues. Germline V gives CDR1 SGHTA, CDR2 FQGNSA. V was clipped by 7 bases and J by 5 bases; unmatched bases: 10. CDR3 bases: TGTGCCAGCAACCTTGGGGGGGTCTGGGAGACCCAGTACTTC. It is translated as CASNLGGVWETQYF.

As concerns this clone: The same CDR3 is also encoded by other DNA sequences in this sample. The DNA of the CDR3 is TGCGCCAGCAGCTTGGTGGGACAGAAAAACATTCAGTACTTC. This encodes CASSLVGQKNIQYF. This chain connects TRBV5-1 to TRBJ2-4; TRBD1 aligns across 7 bases. The CDR3 runs to 14 residues. Unmatched junction bases numbered 1, after V lost 0 bases and J lost 4 bases. The germline V gene has CDR1 SGHRS and CDR2 YFSETQ.

This sequence joins TRBV30 and TRBJ2-3; D gene unclear. V lost 2 bases to trimming and J lost 6 bases, with 18 bases between them. Germline lookup yields CDR1 GTSNPN and CDR2 SVGIG (reference sequence). The CDR3 spans 15 residues. The CDR3 nucleotides are TGTGCCTGGAGTCCTCTAGGAACCTCCCATGATACGCAGTATTTT. This encodes CAWSPLGTSHDTQYF. The full variable domain, its missing parts supplied by reference TRBV30 and TRBJ2-3, is SQTIHQWPATLVQPVGSPLSLECTVEGTSNPNLYWYRQAAGRGLQLLFYSVGIGQISSEVPQNLSASRPQDRQFILSSKKLLLSDSGFYLCAWSPLGTSHDTQYFGPGTRLTVL.

Worth noting for this clone: A junction end diverges from the germline sequence, so it may reflect a read error. The chain combines TRBV12-5 with TRBJ1-1; weak D call: TRBD1 (6 bases). Germline values: CDR1 LGHNT, CDR2 FRNRAP. This CDR3 is built from 12 residues. Written as DNA, the CDR3 is TGTGCTAGTGGTTTGGGGGACACCGAAGCTTTCTTT. Translated: CASGLGDTEAFF.

The rearrangement uses TRBV7-2 and TRBJ2-7, with 8 bases fitting TRBD1. The CDR3 contains 12 residues. CDR1 and CDR2 from the germline V gene are SGHTA and FQGNSA. J gave up 5 bases and V 4 bases, and 1 base lay outside the gene matches. CDR3 residues: CASSSTGDEQYF. The DNA for the CDR3 is TGTGCCAGCAGCTCGACAGGGGACGAGCAGTACTTC.

The chain has TRBV30 and TRBJ2-5; the match to TRBD2 covers 8 bases. The V gene's germline CDR1 is GTSNPN and CDR2 SVGIG (reference sequence). The CDR3 is 12 amino acids. The trim removed 4 bases at V and 5 bases at J, leaving 3 bases unmatched. The CDR3 nucleotides read TGTGCCTGGAAACGGGAGGGGGAGACCCAGTACTTC. Amino acids: CAWKREGETQYF.

The V gene is TRBV5-1, the J gene TRBJ1-2; tentatively, D is TRBD1 (5 bases). Germline CDR1 and CDR2: SGHRS and YFSETQ. The CDR3 extends over 16 amino acids. V shed 3 bases and J shed 13 bases, with 28 bases lying between them. CDR3 nucleotide sequence: TGCGCCAGCAGCTGGCAGGGTCAGGGAAGTGGAATTGATAGCACCTTC. Encoded protein: CASSWQGQGSGIDSTF.

The J gene is TRBJ2-3, the V gene TRBV5-4, with TRBD2 identical over 14 bases. There are 17 residues in the CDR3. The J segment lost 1 base and the V segment lost 4 bases, leaving 5 bases of the junction unmatched. CDR1 and CDR2 (germline): SGHNT, YYREEE (reference sequence). The CDR3 DNA reads as TGTGCCAGCAGCGCGGGACTAGCGGGAGAACGCACAGATACGCAGTATTTT. This encodes CASSAGLAGERTDTQYF.

The genes are TRBV5-1 and TRBJ2-3; 7 nucleotides match TRBD2. The CDR3 runs to 16 residues. CDR1 and CDR2 from the germline V gene are SGHRS and YFSETQ. Trimming took 0 bases from V and 6 from J; bases not matched to a gene: 10. The CDR3 DNA is TGCGCCAGCAGCTTGGGCACTAGCGAGCTCTTGGATACGCAGTATTTT. This gives the protein CASSLGTSELLDTQYF.

The V gene is TRBV18, the J gene TRBJ2-7; D gene unclear. In germline, CDR1 is KGHSH, CDR2 LQKENI. The V and J ends lost 2 bases and 3 bases respectively, with 8 bases between them. The CDR3 extends over 13 amino acids. CDR3 in amino acids: CASSPGQNYEQYF. CDR3 nucleotide sequence: TGTGCCAGCTCACCAGGGCAGAACTACGAGCAGTACTTC.

The genes are TRBV20-1 and TRBJ1-1; tentative D call: TRBD1 (5 bases). Per germline, CDR1 DFQATT and CDR2 SNEGSKA (reference sequence). The CDR3 is 11 amino acids. In DNA, the CDR3 is TGCAGGCCCGGGGGGAACACTGAAGCTTTCTTT. Its translation is CRPGGNTEAFF.

The chain uses TRBV5-1 and TRBJ1-5; the match to TRBD1 covers 7 bases. Germline V gives CDR1 SGHRS, CDR2 YFSETQ. V gave up 0 bases and J gave up 3 bases; unmatched junction bases: 3. The CDR3 totals 15 residues. The CDR3 nucleotides read TGCGCCAGCAGCTTGGGGGACAGTCTCAATCAGCCCCAGCATTTT. The encoded protein is CASSLGDSLNQPQHF.

The chain's CDR3 is CASSQDIIGGGPGNTIYF. The CDR3 region has the DNA TGCGCCAGCAGCCAAGATATAATTGGCGGGGGGCCTGGAAACACCATATATTTT. The rearrangement uses TRBV4-3 and TRBJ1-3; tentatively, D is TRBD1 (6 bases). The germline V gene has CDR1 LGHNA and CDR2 YSLEER. CDR3 size: 18 residues. V lost 0 bases and J 2 bases, leaving 17 bases between the germline ends.

This CDR3 reads CASSLRGTQETQYF. DNA for the CDR3: TGTGCCAGCAGCCTTCGTGGGACTCAAGAGACCCAGTACTTC. The chain joins TRBV5-4 to TRBJ2-5, with D possibly matching TRBD2 (6 bases). The CDR3 has 14 amino acids. Germline CDR1 reads SGHNT; CDR2 reads YYREEE (reference sequence). V was cut by 4 bases and J by 2 bases, with 12 bases left in between.

This clone was found once. This chain connects TRBV18 to TRBJ1-1; 7 bases line up with TRBD1. Germline V lookup: CDR1 KGHSH, CDR2 LQKENI. Trimming cost V 3 bases and J 4 bases; bases outside gene matches: 2. This CDR3 has 13 amino acids. CDR3 coding DNA: TGTGCCAGCTCACCCTCAGGGGGCACTGAAGCTTTCTTT. It specifies CASSPSGGTEAFF.

This clone is a singleton in its sample. The rearrangement links TRBV11-3 to TRBJ2-1; 9 bases map to TRBD2. Germline CDR1 SGHNT, CDR2 YENEEA. V trimming: 1 base; J trimming: 15 bases; junction bases outside the gene matches: 4. The CDR3 is made up of 12 amino acids. CDR3 in DNA: TGTGCCAGCAGCTTAGGAGCGGGGGGAGTGTTCTTC. As protein: CASSLGAGGVFF.

This clone was seen just once. V is TRBV13 and J is TRBJ2-1, with D hard to call. CDR1 PRHDT and CDR2 FYEKMQ come from the germline V gene (reference sequence). V shed 3 bases and J shed 9 bases, with 15 bases lying between them. This CDR3 is 14 amino acids long. CDR3 coding DNA: TGTGCCAGCAGCTTGGGCGCTGCCGTAATTGAGCAGTTCTTC. Translated, it gives CASSLGAAVIEQFF. Based on the CDR3 plus reference TRBV13 and TRBJ2-1, the full variable domain is AAGVIQSPRHLIKEKRETATLKCYPIPRHDTVYWYQQGPGQDPQFLISFYEKMQSDKGSIPDRFSAQQFSDYHSELNMSSLELGDSALYFCASSLGAAVIEQFFGPGTRLTVL.

The chain recombines TRBV7-2 with TRBJ1-5; no reliable D call. The CDR3 totals 13 residues. Trimming removed 5 bases at V and 7 bases at J, with 12 bases between. The V gene's germline CDR1 is SGHTA and CDR2 FQGNSA. The CDR3 nucleotides are TGTGCCAGCAGCCCAGCGGGCGGGCAGCCCCAGCATTTT. It translates to CASSPAGGQPQHF. The whole variable domain, filled in from reference TRBV7-2 and TRBJ1-5, reads GAGVSQSPSNKVTEKGKDVELRCDPISGHTALYWYRQSLGQGLEFLIYFQGNSAPDKSGLPSDRFSAERTGGSVSTLTIQRTQQEDSAVYLCASSPAGGQPQHFGDGTRLSIL.